This TCR beta chain was sequenced in a study of blood T cell repertoires in COVID-19. Method: immunoSEQ multiplex PCR; TCRdb's copy keeps in-frame clones and lacks some. The data hold around 190,000 clones, with roughly 79% observed a single time. CDR3 length: 13 residues. The ends were cut back, 3 bases at V and 3 bases at J, with 8 bases in the middle. This receptor was identified in a woman aged 40 to 49 with COVID-19, enrolled during active disease. The rearrangement joins TRBV12-3 or TRBV12-4 to TRBJ1-1, with D maybe TRBD1 (5 bases). Sequencing input: peripheral blood. In DNA form, the CDR3 reads TGTGCCAGCAGTTTTGGGGGGGACACTGAAGCTTTCTTT. Translation gives CASSFGGDTEAFF.